This TCR beta chain emerged from a study of blood T cell repertoires in COVID-19. The overall study: COVID-19 samples, acute and convalescent, were from the United States, Italy and Spain. From T cells, B-cell-depleted T cells, or PBMCs came the material, which was cDNA or gDNA.

This CDR3 is built from 14 residues. V was clipped by 7 bases and J by 5 bases, with 18 bases between them. Germline CDR1 LNHDA, CDR2 SQIVND (reference sequence). In the authors' methods: Reference gene primer amplification in the assay estimated nucleated cell counts. Clones were read by immunoSEQ multiplex PCR, and TCRdb kept only the in-frame ones, dropping some. The DNA gave D and trimming, while V, J and clone size come from that table. Among approximately 210,000 clones listed, roughly 76% were seen once. The TCR was taken from a human donor in a cohort sampled during active COVID-19. The sequenced material came from peripheral blood. The V and J genes are TRBV19 and TRBJ2-7, with a weak D call TRBD1 (6 bases). The CDR3 DNA is TGTGCCAGTAAAAGGGGGAGTAGTTCAGACGAGCAGTACTTC. This encodes CASKRGSSSDEQYF.